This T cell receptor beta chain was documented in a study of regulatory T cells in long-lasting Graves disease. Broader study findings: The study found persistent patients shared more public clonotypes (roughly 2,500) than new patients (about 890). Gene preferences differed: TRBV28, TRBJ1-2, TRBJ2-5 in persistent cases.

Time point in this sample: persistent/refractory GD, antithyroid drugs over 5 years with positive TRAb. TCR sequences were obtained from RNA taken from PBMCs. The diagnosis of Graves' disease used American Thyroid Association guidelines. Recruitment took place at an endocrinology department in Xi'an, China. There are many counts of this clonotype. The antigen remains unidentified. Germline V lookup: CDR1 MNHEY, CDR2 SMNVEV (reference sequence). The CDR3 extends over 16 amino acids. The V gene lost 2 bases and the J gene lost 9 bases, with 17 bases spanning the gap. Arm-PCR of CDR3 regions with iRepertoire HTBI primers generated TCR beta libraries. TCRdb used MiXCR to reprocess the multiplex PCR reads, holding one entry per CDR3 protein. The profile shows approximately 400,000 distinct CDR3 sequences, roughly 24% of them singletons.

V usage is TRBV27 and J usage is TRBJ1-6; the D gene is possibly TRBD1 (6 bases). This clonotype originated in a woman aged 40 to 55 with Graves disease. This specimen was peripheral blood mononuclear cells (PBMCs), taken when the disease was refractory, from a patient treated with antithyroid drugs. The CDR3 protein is CASSLIGGQVGSPLHF. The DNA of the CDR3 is TGTGCCAGCAGTTTAATCGGGGGGCAGGTTGGTTCACCCCTCCACTTT.